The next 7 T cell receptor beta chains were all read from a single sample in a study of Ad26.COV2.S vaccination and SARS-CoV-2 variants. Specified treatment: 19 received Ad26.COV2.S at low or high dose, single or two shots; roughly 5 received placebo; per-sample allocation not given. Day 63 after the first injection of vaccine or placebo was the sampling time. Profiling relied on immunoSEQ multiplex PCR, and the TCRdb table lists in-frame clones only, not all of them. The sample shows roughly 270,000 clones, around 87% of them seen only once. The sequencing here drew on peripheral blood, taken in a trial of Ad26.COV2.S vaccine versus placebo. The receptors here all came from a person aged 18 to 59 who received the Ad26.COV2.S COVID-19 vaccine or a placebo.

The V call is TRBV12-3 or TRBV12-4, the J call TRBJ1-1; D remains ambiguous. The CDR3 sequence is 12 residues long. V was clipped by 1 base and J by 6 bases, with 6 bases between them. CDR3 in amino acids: CASSLGVPEAFF. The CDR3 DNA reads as TGTGCCAGCAGTTTAGGGGTTCCTGAAGCTTTCTTT.

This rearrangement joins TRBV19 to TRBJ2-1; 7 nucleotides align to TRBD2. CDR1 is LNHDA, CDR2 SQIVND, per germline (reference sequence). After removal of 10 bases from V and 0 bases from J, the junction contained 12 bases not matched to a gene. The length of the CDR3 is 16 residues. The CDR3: CATGGRGMGSYNEQFF. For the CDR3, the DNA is TGTGCCACCGGGGGGAGGGGTATGGGCTCCTACAATGAGCAGTTCTTC.

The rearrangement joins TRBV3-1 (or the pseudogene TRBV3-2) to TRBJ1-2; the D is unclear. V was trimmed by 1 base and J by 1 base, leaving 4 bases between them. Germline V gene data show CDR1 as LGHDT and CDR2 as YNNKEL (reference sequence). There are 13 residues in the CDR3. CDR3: CASSQASNYGYTF. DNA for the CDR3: TGTGCCAGCAGCCAAGCAAGTAACTATGGCTACACCTTC.

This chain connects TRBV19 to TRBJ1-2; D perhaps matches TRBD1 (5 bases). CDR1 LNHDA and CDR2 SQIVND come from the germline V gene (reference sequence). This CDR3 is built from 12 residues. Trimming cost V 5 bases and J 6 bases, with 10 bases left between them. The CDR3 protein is CASSWGLDGYTF. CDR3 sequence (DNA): TGTGCCAGTAGTTGGGGCTTAGATGGCTACACCTTC.

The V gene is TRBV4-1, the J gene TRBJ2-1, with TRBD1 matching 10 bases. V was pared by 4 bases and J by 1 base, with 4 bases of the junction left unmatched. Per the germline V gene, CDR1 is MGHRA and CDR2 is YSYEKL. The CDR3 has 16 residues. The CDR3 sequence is CASSPRTGGSYNEQFF. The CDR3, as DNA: TGCGCCAGCAGCCCAAGGACAGGGGGTTCCTACAATGAGCAGTTCTTC.

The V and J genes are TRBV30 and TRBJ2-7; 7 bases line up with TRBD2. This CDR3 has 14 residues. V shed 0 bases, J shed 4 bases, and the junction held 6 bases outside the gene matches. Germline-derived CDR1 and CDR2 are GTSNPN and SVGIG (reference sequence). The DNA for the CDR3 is TGTGCCTGGAGTGTTGGGGGGGTGGGTTACGAGCAGTACTTC. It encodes CAWSVGGVGYEQYF.

The CDR3 sequence is CAISERQTSGNQPQHF. Here the CDR3 DNA reads TGTGCCATCAGTGAGAGACAGACCTCAGGCAATCAGCCCCAGCATTTT. This chain connects TRBV10-3 to TRBJ1-5, with D possibly matching TRBD1 (5 bases). V lost 2 bases and J lost 2, with 13 bases in between. The CDR3 sequence is 16 residues long. In germline, CDR1 is ENHRY, CDR2 SYGVKD.